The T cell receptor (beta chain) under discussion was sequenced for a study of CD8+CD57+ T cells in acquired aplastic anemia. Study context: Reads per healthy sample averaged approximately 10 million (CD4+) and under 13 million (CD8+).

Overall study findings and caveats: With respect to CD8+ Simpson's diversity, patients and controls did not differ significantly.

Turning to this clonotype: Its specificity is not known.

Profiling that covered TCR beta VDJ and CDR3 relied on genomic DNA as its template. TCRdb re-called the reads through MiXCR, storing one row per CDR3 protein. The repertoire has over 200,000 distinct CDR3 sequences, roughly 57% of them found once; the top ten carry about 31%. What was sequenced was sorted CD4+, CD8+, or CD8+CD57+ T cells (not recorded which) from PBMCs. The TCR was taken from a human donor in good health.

DNA for the CDR3: TGTGCCAGCAGTGATAGGACAGGGGGACGGGAGACCCAGTACTTC. This translates into CASSDRTGGRETQYF. The V and J genes are TRBV12-3 or TRBV12-4 and TRBJ2-5; TRBD1 agrees at 10 bases. V was clipped by 5 bases and J by 5 bases; unmatched bases: 8. The CDR3 length is 15 residues.